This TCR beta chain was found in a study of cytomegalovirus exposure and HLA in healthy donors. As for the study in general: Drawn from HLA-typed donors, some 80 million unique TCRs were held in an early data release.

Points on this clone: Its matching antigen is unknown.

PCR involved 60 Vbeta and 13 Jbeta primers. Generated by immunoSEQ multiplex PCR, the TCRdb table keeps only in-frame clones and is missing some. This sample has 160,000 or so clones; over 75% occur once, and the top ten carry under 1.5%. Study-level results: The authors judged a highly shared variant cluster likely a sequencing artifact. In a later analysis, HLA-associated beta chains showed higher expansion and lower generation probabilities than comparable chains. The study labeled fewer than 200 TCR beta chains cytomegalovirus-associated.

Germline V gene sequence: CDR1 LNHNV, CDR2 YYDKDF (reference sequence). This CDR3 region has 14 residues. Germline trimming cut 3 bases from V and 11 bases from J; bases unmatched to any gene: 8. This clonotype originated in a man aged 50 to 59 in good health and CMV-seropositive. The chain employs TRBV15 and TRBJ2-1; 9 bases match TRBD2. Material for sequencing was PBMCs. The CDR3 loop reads CATSSETSGVKQFF. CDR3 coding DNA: TGTGCCACCAGCAGCGAGACTAGCGGAGTTAAGCAGTTCTTC.